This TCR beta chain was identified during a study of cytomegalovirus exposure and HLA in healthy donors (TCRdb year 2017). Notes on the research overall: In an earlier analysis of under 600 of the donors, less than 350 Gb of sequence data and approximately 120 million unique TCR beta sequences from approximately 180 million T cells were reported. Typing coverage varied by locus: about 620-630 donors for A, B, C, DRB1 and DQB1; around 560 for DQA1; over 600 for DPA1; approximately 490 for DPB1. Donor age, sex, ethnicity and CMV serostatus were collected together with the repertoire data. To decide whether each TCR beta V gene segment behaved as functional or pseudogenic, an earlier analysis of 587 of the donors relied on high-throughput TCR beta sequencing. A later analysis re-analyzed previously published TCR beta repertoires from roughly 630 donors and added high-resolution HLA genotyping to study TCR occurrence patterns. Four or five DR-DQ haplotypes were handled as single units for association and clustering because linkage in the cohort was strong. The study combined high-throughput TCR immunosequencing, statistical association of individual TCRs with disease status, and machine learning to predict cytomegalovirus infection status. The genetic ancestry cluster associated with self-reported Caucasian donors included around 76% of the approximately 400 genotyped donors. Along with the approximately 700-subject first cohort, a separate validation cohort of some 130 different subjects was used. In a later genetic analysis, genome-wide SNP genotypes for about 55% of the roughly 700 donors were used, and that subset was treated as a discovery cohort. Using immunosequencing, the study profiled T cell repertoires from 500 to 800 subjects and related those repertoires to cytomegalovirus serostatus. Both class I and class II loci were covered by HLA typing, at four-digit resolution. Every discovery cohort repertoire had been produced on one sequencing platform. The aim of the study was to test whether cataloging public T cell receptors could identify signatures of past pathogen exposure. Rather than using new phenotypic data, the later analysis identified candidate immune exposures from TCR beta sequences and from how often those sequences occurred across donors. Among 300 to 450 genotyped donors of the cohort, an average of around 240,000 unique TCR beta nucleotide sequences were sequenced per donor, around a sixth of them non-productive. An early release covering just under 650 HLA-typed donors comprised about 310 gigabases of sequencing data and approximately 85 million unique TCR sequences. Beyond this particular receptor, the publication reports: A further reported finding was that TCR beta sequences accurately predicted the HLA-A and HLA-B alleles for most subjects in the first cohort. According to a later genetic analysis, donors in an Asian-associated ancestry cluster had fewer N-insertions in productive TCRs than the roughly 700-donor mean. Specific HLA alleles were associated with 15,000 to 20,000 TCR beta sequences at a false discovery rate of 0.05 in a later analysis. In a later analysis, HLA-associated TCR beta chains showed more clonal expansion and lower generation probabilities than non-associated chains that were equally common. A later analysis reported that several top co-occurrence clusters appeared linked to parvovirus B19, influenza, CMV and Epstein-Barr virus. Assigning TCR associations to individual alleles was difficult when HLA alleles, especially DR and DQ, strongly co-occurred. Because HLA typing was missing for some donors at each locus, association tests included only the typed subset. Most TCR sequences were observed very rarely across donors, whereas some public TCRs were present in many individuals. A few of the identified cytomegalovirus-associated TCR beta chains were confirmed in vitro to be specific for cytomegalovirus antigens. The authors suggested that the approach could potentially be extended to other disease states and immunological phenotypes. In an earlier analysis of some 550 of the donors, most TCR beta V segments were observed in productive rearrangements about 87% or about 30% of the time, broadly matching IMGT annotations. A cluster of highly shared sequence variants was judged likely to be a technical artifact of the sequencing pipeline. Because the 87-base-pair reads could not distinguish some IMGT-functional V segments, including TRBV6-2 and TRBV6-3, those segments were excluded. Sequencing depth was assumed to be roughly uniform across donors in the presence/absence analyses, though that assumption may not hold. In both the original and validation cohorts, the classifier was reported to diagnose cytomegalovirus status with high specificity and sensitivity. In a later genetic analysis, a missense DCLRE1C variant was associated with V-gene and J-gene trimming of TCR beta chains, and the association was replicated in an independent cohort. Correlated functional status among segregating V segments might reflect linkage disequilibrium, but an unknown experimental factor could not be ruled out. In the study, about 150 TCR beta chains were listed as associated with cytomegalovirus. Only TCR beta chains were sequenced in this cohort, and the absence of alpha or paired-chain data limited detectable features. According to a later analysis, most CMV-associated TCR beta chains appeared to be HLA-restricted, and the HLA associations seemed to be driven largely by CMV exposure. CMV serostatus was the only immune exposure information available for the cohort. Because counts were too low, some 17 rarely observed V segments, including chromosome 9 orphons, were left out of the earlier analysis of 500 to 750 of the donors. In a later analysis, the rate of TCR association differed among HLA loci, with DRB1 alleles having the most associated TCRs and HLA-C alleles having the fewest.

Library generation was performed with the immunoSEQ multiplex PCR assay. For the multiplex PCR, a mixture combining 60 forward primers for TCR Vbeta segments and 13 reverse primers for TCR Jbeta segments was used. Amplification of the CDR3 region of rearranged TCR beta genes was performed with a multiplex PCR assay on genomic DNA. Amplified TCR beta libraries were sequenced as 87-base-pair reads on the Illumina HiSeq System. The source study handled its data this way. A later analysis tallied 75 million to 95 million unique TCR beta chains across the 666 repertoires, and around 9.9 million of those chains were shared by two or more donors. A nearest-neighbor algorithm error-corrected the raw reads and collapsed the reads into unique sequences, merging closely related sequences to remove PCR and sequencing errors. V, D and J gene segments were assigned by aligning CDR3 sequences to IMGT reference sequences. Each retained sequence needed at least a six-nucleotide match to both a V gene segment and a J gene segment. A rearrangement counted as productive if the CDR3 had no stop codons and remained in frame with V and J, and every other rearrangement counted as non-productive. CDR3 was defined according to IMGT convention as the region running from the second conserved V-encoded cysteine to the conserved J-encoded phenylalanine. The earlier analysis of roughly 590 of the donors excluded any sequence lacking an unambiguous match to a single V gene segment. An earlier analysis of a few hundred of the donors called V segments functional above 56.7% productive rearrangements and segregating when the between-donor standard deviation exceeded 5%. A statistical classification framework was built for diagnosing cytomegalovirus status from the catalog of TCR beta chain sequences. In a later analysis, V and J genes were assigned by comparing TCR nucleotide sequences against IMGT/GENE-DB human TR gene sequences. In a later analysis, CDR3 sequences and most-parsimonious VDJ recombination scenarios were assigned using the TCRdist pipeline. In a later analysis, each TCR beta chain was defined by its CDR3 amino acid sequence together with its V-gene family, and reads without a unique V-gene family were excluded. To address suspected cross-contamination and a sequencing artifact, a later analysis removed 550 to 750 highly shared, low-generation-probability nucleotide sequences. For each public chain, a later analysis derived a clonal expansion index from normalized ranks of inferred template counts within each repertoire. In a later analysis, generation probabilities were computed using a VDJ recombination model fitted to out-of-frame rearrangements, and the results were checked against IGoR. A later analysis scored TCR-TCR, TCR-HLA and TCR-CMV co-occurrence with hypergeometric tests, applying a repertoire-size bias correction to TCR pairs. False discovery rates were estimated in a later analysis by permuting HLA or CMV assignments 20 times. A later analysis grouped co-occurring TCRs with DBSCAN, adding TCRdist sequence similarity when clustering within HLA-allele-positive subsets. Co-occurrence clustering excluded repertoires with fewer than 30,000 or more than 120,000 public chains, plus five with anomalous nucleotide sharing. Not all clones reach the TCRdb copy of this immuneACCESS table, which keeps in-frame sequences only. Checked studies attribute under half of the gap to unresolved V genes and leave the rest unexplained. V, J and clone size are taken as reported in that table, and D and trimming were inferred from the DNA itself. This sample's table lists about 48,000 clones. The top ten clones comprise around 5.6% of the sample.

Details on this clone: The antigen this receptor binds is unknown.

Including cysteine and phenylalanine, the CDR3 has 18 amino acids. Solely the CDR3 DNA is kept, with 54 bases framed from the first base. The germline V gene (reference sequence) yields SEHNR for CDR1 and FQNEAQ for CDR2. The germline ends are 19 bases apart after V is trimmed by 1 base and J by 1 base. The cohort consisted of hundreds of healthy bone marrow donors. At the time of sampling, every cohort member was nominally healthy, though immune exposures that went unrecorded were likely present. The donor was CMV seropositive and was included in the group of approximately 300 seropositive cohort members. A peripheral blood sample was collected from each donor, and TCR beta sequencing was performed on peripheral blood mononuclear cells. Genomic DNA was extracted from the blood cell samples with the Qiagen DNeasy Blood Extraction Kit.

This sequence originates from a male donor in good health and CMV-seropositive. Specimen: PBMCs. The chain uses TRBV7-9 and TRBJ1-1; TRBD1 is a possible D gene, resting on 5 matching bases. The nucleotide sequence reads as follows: TGTGCCAGCAGCTTAGAGATCGGAGGGGTGGTATGGAACACTGAAGCTTTCTTT. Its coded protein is CASSLEIGGVVWNTEAFF.